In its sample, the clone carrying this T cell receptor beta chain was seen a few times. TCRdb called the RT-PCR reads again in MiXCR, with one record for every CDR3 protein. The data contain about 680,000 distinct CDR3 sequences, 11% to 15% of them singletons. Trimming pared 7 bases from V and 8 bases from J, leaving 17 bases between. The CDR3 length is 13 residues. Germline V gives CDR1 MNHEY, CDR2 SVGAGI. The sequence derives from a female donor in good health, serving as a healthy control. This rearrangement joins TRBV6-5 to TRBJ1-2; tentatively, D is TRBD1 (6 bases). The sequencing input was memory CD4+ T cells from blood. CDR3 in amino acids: CASTRGPGRGYTF. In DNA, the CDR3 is TGTGCCAGCACCCGGGGGCCAGGGAGAGGCTACACCTTC.